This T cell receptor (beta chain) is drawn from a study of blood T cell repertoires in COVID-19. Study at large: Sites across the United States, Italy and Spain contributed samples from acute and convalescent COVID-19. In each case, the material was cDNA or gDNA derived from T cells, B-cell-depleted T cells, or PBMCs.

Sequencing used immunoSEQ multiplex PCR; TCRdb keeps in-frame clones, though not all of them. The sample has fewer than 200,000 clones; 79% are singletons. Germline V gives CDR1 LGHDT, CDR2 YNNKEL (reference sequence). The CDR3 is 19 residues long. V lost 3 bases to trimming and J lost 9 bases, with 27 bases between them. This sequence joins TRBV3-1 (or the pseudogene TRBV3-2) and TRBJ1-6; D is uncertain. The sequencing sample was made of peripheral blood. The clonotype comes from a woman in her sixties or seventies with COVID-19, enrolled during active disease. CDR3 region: CASSQSVGVIRTAGSPLHF. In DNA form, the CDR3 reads TGTGCCAGCAGCCAGTCAGTTGGGGTAATACGGACGGCGGGTTCACCCCTCCACTTT.